This T cell receptor (beta chain) stems from a study of shared clonotypes between healthy human individuals. Points from the study as a whole: The expectation was that sequencing depth would affect clonotype sharing among donors.

Libraries were prepared by immunoSEQ multiplex PCR; TCRdb keeps only in-frame clonotypes and omits some of them. The table shows about 2,100,000 clones, with roughly 91% occurring only once. The CDR3 is made up of 14 amino acids. The germline gives CDR1 MNHEY, CDR2 SMNVEV (reference sequence). J was trimmed by 6 bases and V by 3 bases; bases with no gene match: 5. On this clone itself: The antigen is unknown.

Naive CD8 cells, CD45RO-negative and positively selected for CCR7, excluded terminally differentiated effector memory CD45RA+ cells. The TCR was taken from a man aged 18 to 30 in good health. Some clones in this sample may be carry-over from other donors' samples. The sequencing sample was made of naive CD8+ T cells from PBMCs. The chain is built from TRBV27 and TRBJ1-2, with 9 bases fitting TRBD1. The CDR3 reads CASSFTGGMNGYTF. The DNA of the CDR3 is TGTGCCAGCAGTTTTACAGGGGGCATGAATGGCTACACCTTC.